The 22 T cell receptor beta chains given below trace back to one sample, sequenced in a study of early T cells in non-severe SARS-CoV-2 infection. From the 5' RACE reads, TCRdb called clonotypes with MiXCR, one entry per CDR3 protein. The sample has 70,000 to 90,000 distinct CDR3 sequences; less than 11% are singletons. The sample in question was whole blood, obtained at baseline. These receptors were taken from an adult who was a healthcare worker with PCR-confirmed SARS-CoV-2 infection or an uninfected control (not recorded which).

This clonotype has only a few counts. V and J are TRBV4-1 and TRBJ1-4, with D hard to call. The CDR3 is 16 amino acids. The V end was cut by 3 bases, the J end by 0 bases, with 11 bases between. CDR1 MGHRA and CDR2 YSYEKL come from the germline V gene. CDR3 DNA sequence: TGCGCCAGCAGCCATCTAACGCTGGCAACTAATGAAAAACTGTTTTTT. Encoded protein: CASSHLTLATNEKLFF.

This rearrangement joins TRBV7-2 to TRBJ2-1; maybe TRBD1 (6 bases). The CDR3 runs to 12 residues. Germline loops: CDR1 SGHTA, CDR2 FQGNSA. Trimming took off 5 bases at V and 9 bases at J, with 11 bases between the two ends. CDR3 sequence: CASSPLGAEQFF. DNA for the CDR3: TGTGCCAGCAGCCCGTTGGGGGCTGAGCAGTTCTTC.

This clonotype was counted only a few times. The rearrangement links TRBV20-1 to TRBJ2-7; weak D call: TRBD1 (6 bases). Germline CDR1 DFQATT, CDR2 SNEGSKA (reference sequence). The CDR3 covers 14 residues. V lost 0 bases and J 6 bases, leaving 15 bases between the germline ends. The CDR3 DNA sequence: TGCAGTGCTAGAGATATAAGGGGGACGGGCGAGCAGTACTTC. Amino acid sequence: CSARDIRGTGEQYF.

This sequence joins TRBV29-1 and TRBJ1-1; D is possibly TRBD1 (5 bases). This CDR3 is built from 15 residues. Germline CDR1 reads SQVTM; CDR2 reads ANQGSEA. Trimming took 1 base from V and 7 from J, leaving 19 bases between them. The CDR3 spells CSVEVGRQTLYEAFF. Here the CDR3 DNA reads TGCAGCGTTGAAGTGGGGAGACAGACCTTGTATGAAGCTTTCTTT.

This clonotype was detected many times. CDR3 sequence (DNA): TGTGCCAGCAGCTTGGGCACAGTGAACACTGAAGCTTTCTTT. This translates into CASSLGTVNTEAFF. This chain links TRBV7-9 with TRBJ1-1, with D unclear. Germline values: CDR1 SEHNR, CDR2 FQNEAQ (reference sequence). Trimming took off 3 bases at V and 0 bases at J, with 8 bases between the two ends. The CDR3 is made up of 14 amino acids.

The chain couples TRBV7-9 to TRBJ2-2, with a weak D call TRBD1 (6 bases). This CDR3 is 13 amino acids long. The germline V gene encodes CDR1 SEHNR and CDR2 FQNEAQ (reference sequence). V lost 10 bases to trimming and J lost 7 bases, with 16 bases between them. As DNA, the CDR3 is TGTGCCACCCTCAGGGCAGGGGACGGGGAGCTGTTTTTT. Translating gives CATLRAGDGELFF.

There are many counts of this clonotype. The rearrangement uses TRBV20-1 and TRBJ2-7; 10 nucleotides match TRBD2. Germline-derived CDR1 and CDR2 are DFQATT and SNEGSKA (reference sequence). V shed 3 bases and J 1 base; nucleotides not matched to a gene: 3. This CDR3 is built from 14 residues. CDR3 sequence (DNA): TGCAGTGCTAGGACTAGCGGGCTTTCCTACGAGCAGTACTTC. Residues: CSARTSGLSYEQYF.

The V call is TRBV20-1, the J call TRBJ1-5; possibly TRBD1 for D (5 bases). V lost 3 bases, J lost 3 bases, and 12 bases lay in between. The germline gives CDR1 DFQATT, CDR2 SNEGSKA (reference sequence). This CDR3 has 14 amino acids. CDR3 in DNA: TGCAGTGCTAGCCGGGGACGTGACAATCAGCCCCAGCATTTT. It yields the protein CSASRGRDNQPQHF.

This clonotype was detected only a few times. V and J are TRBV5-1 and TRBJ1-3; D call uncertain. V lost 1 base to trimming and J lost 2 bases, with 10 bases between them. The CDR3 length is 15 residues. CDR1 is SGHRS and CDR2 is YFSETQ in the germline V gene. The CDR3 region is CASSLQGNTGNTIYF. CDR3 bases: TGCGCCAGCAGCTTGCAAGGGAACACTGGAAACACCATATATTTT.

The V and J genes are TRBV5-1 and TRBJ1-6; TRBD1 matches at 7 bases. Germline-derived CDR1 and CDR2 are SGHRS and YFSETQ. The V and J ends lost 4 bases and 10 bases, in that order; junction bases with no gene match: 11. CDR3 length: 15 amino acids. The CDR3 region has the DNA TGCGCCAGCAGCGCGGCTACAGGGGACGTATCACCCCTCCACTTT. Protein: CASSAATGDVSPLHF.

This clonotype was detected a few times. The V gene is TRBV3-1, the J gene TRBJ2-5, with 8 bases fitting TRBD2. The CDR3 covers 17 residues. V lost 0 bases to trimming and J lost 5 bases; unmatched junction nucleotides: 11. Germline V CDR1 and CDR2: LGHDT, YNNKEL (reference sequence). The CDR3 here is CASSQDPRGAGGETQYF. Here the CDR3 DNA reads TGTGCCAGCAGCCAAGATCCGAGGGGTGCGGGAGGTGAGACCCAGTACTTC.

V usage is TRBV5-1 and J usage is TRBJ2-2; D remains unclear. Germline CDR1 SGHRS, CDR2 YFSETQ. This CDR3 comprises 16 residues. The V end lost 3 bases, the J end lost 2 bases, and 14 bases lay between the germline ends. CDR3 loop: CASSSKGRPNTGELFF. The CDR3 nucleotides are TGCGCCAGCAGCTCCAAGGGCAGACCCAACACCGGGGAGCTGTTTTTT. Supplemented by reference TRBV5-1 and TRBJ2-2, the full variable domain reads KAGVTQTPRYLIKTRGQQVTLSCSPISGHRSVSWYQQTPGQGLQFLFEYFSETQRNKGNFPGRFSGRQFSNSRSEMNVSTLELGDSALYLCASSSKGRPNTGELFFGEGSRLTVL.

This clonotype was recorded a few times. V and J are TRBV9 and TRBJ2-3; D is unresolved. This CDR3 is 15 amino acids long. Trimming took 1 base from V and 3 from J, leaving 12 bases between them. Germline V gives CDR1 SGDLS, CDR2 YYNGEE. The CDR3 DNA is TGTGCCAGCAGCGTATTGGGCTTGGGGACAGATACGCAGTATTTT. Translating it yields CASSVLGLGTDTQYF.

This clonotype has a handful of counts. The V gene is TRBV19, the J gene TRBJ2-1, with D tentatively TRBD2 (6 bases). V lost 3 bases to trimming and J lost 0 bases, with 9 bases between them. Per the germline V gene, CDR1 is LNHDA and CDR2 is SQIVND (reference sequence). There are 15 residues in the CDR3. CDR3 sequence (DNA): TGTGCCAGTAGTATCAAGACTAGCTCCTACAATGAGCAGTTCTTC. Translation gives CASSIKTSSYNEQFF.

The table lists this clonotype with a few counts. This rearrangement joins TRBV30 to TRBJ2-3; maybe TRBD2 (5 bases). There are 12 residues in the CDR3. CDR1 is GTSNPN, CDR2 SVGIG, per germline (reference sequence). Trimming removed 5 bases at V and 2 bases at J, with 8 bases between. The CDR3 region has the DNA TGTGCCTGGCAGCGGTACACAGATACGCAGTATTTT. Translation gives CAWQRYTDTQYF. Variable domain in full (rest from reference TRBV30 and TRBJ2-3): SQTIHQWPATLVQPVGSPLSLECTVEGTSNPNLYWYRQAAGRGLQLLFYSVGIGQISSEVPQNLSASRPQDRQFILSSKKLLLSDSGFYLCAWQRYTDTQYFGPGTRLTVL.

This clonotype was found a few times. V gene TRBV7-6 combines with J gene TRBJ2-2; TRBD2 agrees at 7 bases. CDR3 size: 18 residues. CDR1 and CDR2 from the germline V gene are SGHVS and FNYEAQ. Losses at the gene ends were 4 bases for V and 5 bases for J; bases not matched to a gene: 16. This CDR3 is CASSSTVAGGRGTGELFF. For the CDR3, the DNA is TGTGCCAGCAGCTCCACGGTCGCAGGCGGGAGAGGGACCGGGGAGCTGTTTTTT.

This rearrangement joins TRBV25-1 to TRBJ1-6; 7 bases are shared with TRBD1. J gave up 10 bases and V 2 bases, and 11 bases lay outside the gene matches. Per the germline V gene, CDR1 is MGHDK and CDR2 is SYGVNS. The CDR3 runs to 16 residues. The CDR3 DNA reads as TGTGCCAGCAGTGAAGGCTACAGGGGAGAAGGGTCACCCCTCCACTTT. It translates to CASSEGYRGEGSPLHF.

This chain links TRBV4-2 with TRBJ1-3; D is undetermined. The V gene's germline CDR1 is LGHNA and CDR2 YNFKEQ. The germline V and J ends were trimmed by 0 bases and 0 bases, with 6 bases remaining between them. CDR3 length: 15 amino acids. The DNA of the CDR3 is TGTGCCAGCAGCCAAGACCTTAGCTCTGGAAACACCATATATTTT. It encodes CASSQDLSSGNTIYF.

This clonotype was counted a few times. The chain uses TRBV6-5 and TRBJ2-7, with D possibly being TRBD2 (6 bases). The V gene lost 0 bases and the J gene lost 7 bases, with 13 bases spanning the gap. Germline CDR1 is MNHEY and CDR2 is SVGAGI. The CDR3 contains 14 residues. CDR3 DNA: TGTGCCAGCAGTTACTCGAGTCTAGCGCGGGAGCAGTACTTC. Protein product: CASSYSSLAREQYF.

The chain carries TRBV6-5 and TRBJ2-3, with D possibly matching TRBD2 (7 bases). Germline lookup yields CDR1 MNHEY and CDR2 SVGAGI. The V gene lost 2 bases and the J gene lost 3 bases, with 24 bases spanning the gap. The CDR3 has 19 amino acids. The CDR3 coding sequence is TGTGCCAGCAGTTACAGGTTTACCGGAGGGAGGGGGTTTACAGATACGCAGTATTTT. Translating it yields CASSYRFTGGRGFTDTQYF.

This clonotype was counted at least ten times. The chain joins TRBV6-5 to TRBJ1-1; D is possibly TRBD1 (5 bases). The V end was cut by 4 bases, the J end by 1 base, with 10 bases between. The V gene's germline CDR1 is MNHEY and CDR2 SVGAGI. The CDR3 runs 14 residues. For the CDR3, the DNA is TGTGCCAGCAGTTTCCTCCAGGGGAACACTGAAGCTTTCTTT. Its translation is CASSFLQGNTEAFF.

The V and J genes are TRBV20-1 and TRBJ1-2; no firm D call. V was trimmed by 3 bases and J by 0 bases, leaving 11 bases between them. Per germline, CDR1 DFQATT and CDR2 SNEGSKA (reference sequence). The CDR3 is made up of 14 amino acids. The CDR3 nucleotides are TGCAGTGCTAGTCTCCCAATGGCTAACTATGGCTACACCTTC. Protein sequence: CSASLPMANYGYTF.